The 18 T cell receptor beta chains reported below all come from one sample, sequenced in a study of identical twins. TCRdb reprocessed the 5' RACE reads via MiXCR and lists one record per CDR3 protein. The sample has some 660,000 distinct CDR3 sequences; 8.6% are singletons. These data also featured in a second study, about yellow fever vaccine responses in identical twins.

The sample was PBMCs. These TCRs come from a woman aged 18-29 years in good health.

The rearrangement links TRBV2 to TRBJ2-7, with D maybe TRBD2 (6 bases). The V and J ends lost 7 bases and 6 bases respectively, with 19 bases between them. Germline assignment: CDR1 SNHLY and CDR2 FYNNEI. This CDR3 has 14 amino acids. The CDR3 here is CASTPGGVGGEQYF. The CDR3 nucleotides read TGTGCCAGCACCCCTGGAGGGGTAGGAGGCGAGCAGTACTTC. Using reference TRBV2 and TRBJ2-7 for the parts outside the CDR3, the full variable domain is EPEVTQTPSHQVTQMGQEVILRCVPISNHLYFYWYRQILGQKVEFLVSFYNNEISEKSEIFDDQFSVERPDGSNFTLKIRSTKLEDSAMYFCASTPGGVGGEQYFGPGTRLTVT.

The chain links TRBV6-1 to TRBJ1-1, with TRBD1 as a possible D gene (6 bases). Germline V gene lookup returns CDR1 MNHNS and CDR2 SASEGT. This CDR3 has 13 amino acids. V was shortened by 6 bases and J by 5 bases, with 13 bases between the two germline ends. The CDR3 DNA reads TGTGCCAGCAGGGAACAGGGATGGACTGAAGCTTTCTTT. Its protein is CASREQGWTEAFF.

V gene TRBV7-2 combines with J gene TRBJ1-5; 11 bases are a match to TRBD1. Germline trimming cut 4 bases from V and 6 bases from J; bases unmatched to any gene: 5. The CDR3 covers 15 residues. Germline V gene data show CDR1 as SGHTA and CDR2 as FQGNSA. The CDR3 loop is CASSYRTGGGQPQHF. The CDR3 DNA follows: TGTGCCAGCAGCTATAGGACAGGGGGCGGTCAGCCCCAGCATTTT.

CDR3 in amino acids: CASSRGGKERTDTQYF. In nucleotides, the CDR3 is TGCGCCAGCAGCCGGGGGGGGAAAGAGAGAACAGATACGCAGTATTTT. The chain is built from TRBV5-1 and TRBJ2-3; 8 nucleotides match TRBD2. The CDR3 consists of 16 residues. V dropped 4 bases and J dropped 3; count of bases not matched to a gene: 10. Germline CDR1 reads SGHRS; CDR2 reads YFSETQ.

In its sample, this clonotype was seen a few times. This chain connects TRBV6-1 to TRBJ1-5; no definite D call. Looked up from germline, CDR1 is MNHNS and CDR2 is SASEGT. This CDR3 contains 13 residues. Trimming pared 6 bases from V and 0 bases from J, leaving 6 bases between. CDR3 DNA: TGTGCCAGCAGCCGTTTTAGCAATCAGCCCCAGCATTTT. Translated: CASSRFSNQPQHF.

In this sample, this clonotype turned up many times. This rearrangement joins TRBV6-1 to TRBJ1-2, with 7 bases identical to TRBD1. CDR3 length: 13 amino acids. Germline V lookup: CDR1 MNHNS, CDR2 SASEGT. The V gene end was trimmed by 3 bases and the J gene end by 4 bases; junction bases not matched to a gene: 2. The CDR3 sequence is CASSESGGYGYTF. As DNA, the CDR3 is TGTGCCAGCAGTGAGTCAGGGGGCTATGGCTACACCTTC.

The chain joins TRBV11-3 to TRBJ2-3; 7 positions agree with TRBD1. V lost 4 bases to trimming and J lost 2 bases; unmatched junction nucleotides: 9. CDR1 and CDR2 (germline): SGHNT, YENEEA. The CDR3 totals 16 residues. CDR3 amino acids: CASSSKGGGLTDTQYF. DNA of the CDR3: TGTGCCAGCAGCTCGAAAGGGGGCGGGCTCACAGATACGCAGTATTTT.

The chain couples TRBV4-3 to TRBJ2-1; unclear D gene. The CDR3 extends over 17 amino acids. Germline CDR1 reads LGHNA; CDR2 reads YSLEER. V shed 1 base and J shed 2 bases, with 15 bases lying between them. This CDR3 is CASSQVTGRGAYNEQFF. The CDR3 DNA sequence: TGCGCCAGCAGCCAAGTAACTGGTCGCGGAGCCTACAATGAGCAGTTCTTC.

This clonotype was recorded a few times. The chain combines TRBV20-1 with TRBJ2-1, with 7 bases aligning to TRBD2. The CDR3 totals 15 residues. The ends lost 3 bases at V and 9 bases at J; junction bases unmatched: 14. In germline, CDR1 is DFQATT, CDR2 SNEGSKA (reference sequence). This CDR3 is CSARGGMGRFGEQFF. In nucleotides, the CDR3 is TGCAGTGCTAGGGGAGGGATGGGTAGATTCGGTGAGCAGTTCTTC.

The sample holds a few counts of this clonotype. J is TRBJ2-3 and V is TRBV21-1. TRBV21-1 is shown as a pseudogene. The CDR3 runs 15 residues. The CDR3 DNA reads TGTGCCAGCAGCAATAGCGGGAGCCGCACAGATACGCAGTATTTT. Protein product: CASSNSGSRTDTQYF.

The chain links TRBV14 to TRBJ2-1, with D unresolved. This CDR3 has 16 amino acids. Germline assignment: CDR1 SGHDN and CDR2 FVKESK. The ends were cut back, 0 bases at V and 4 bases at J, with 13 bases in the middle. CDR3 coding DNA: TGTGCCAGCAGCCAAGATCCCCCTCGTGGTTACAATGAGCAGTTCTTC. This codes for CASSQDPPRGYNEQFF.

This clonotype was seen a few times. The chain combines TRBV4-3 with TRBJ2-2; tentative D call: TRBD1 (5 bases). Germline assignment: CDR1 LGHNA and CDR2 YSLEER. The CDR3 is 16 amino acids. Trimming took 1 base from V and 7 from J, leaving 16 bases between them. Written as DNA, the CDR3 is TGCGCCAGCAGCCAAGGACAGTCGAGTGTGATCGGGGAGCTGTTTTTT. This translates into CASSQGQSSVIGELFF.

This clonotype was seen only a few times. CDR3 loop: CASSQTTGTGSYEQYF. CDR3 sequence (DNA): TGTGCCAGCAGCCAAACCACCGGGACTGGCTCCTACGAGCAGTACTTC. The chain carries TRBV4-2 and TRBJ2-7; TRBD2 is a possible D gene (6 bases). The V gene's germline CDR1 is LGHNA and CDR2 YNFKEQ. V shed 2 bases and J shed 0 bases, with 14 bases lying between them. The CDR3 runs 16 residues.

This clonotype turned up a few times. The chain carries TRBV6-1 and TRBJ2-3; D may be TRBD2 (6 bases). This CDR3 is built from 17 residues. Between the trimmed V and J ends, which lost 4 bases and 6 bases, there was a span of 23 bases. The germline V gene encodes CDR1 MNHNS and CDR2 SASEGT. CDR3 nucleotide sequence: TGTGCCAGCAGTGCGCCACTAGCCGAAATAACCCCGGATACGCAGTATTTT. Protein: CASSAPLAEITPDTQYF.

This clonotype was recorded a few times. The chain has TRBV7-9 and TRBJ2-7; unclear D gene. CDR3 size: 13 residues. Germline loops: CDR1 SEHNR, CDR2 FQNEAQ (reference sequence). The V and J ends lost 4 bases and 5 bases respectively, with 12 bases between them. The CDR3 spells CASSSPSNNEQYF. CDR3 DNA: TGTGCCAGCAGCTCCCCTAGTAACAACGAGCAGTACTTC. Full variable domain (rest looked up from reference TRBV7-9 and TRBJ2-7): DTGVSQNPRHKITKRGQNVTFRCDPISEHNRLYWYRQTLGQGPEFLTYFQNEAQLEKSRLLSDRFSAERPKGSFSTLEIQRTEQGDSAMYLCASSSPSNNEQYFGPGTRLTVT.

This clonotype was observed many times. CDR3 loop: CASRRQGASLNQPQHF. CDR3 bases: TGTGCCAGCAGGCGACAGGGGGCGAGTCTCAATCAGCCCCAGCATTTT. The chain carries TRBV28 and TRBJ1-5, with 10 positions matching TRBD1. Germline CDR1 MDHEN, CDR2 SYDVKM. This CDR3 has 16 residues. Trimming at V came to 6 bases and at J to 3 bases, leaving 8 bases not matched to a gene. Full variable domain (rest looked up from reference TRBV28 and TRBJ1-5): DVKVTQSSRYLVKRTGEKVFLECVQDMDHENMFWYRQDPGLGLRLIYFSYDVKMKEKGDIPEGYSVSREKKERFSLILESASTNQTSMYLCASRRQGASLNQPQHFGDGTRLSIL.

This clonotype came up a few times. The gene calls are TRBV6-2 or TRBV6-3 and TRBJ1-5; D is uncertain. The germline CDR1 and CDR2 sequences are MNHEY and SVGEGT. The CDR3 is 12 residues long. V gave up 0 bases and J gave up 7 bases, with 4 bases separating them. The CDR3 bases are TGTGCCAGCAGTTACTCGAGACAGCCCCAGCATTTT. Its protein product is CASSYSRQPQHF.

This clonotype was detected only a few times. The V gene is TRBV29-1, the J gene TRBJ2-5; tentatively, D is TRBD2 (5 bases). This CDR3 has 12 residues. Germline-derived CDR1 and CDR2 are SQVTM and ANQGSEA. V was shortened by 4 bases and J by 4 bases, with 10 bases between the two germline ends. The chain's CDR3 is CSVVGNRETQYF. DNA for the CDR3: TGCAGCGTTGTCGGGAACAGAGAGACCCAGTACTTC.